The 21 T cell receptor beta chains presented below share a single source sample, sequenced in a study of OX40 agonist ivuxolimab in advanced cancers. The receptor library was made with the immunoSEQ multiplex PCR assay. This immuneACCESS table, as held by TCRdb, lists in-frame sequences with V and J called but not all clones. Of the missing ones, under half trace to an unresolved V gene in checked studies; the others have no known cause. The sample includes about 50,000 clones, with around nine tenths observed a single time. The top ten hold less than 0.75% of the sample. The specimen was CD4+ or CD8+ T cells sorted from blood, collected in a trial of the OX40 agonist ivuxolimab. Receptors originate from an adult with an advanced solid tumor such as melanoma, head and neck, liver or kidney cancer.

This clone showed up just once. The chain employs TRBV5-6 and TRBJ2-2; 9 bases fit TRBD1. V shed 6 bases, J shed 2 bases, and the junction held 11 bases outside the gene matches. Per the germline V gene, CDR1 is SGHDT and CDR2 is YYEEEE. The CDR3 is 17 residues long. The CDR3 DNA reads TGTGCCAGCACCTGGGGACTGGGACAGGGCAACACCGGGGAGCTGTTTTTT. Translation: CASTWGLGQGNTGELFF.

The genes are TRBV7-3 and TRBJ1-1; D perhaps matches TRBD1 (5 bases). The CDR3 covers 13 residues. Germline loops: CDR1 SGHTA, CDR2 FQGTGA. V lost 5 bases, J lost 0 bases, and 7 bases lay in between. The CDR3 loop reads CASSATVNTEAFF. Written as DNA, the CDR3 is TGTGCCAGCAGCGCGACAGTGAACACTGAAGCTTTCTTT.

V is TRBV9 and J is TRBJ1-1; D remains ambiguous. The V end lost 0 bases, the J end lost 4 bases, and 7 bases lay between the germline ends. This CDR3 has 13 residues. Germline loops: CDR1 SGDLS, CDR2 YYNGEE. As DNA, the CDR3 is TGTGCCAGCAGCGTAGGAGGGATCACTGAAGCTTTCTTT. Protein product: CASSVGGITEAFF.

The CDR3: CASSGGIKAEKLFF. As DNA, the CDR3 is TGTGCCAGCAGTGGCGGCATTAAGGCTGAAAAACTGTTTTTT. The V and J genes are TRBV28 and TRBJ1-4, with unresolved D. Between the trimmed V and J ends, which lost 5 bases and 7 bases, there was a span of 14 bases. The CDR3 sequence is 14 residues long. The germline V gene encodes CDR1 MDHEN and CDR2 SYDVKM.

The chain uses TRBV2 and TRBJ2-1; D remains ambiguous. Germline CDR1 reads SNHLY; CDR2 reads FYNNEI. V lost 7 bases and J lost 0, with 10 bases in between. The CDR3 length is 14 residues. In DNA form, the CDR3 reads TGTGCCAGCAAAAGAGACTTCTCCTACAATGAGCAGTTCTTC. Translation gives CASKRDFSYNEQFF.

This clone was found once. Here the CDR3 DNA reads TGTGCCAGCAGTCTCGGGGCTAGCAGAACCTACGAGCAGTACTTC. Protein sequence: CASSLGASRTYEQYF. The chain carries TRBV2 and TRBJ2-5; D tentatively fits TRBD1 or TRBD2 (5 bases each). Matching the DNA end better, TRBJ2-7 makes the J call doubtful. The CDR3 totals 15 residues. Germline assignment: CDR1 SNHLY and CDR2 FYNNEI.

The chain has TRBV30 and TRBJ2-3, with D perhaps TRBD1 or TRBD2 (5 bases each). CDR1 and CDR2 (germline): GTSNPN, SVGIG (reference sequence). The CDR3 is made up of 14 amino acids. Deletions cut 2 bases from V and 3 bases from J, with 12 bases between. CDR3: CAWSSAGRTDTQYF. The CDR3 nucleotides are TGTGCCTGGAGTAGCGCAGGGAGAACAGATACGCAGTATTTT. Looking up the rest from reference TRBV30 and TRBJ2-3 gives the full variable domain: SQTIHQWPATLVQPVGSPLSLECTVEGTSNPNLYWYRQAAGRGLQLLFYSVGIGQISSEVPQNLSASRPQDRQFILSSKKLLLSDSGFYLCAWSSAGRTDTQYFGPGTRLTVL.

This clone was recorded only once. The V call is TRBV5-1, the J call TRBJ2-7; D gene ambiguous. Germline assignment: CDR1 SGHRS and CDR2 YFSETQ. CDR3 length: 14 amino acids. Trimming removed 0 bases from V and 7 bases from J, with 14 bases in between. Here the CDR3 reads CASSLGVGRREQYF. In DNA, the CDR3 is TGCGCCAGCAGCTTGGGAGTAGGTAGGCGTGAGCAGTACTTC. Together with reference TRBV5-1 and TRBJ2-7, the CDR3 gives the full variable domain: KAGVTQTPRYLIKTRGQQVTLSCSPISGHRSVSWYQQTPGQGLQFLFEYFSETQRNKGNFPGRFSGRQFSNSRSEMNVSTLELGDSALYLCASSLGVGRREQYFGPGTRLTVT.

This clone was observed once. The genes are TRBV28 and TRBJ2-3; D is unresolved. Germline V gives CDR1 MDHEN, CDR2 SYDVKM. The V end lost 6 bases, the J end lost 2 bases, and 3 bases lay between the germline ends. The CDR3 runs 11 residues. CDR3 region: CASSYTDTQYF. The DNA for the CDR3 is TGTGCCAGCAGCTACACAGATACGCAGTATTTT.

The chain couples TRBV10-2 to TRBJ1-5; tentative D call: TRBD1 (6 bases). Deletions cut 2 bases from V and 4 bases from J, with 12 bases between. Germline-derived CDR1 and CDR2 are WSHSY and SAAADI. The CDR3 totals 15 residues. Written as DNA, the CDR3 is TGCGCCAGCAGTGAGCTTCAGGGGACAAATCAGCCCCAGCATTTT. Translation: CASSELQGTNQPQHF.

This sequence joins TRBV9 and TRBJ2-1; maybe TRBD2 (6 bases). Germline lookup yields CDR1 SGDLS and CDR2 YYNGEE. Deletions cut 1 base from V and 0 bases from J, with 14 bases between. CDR3 length: 17 amino acids. CDR3 DNA sequence: TGTGCCAGCAGCGTACGTGCGGGAATGAGCTCCTACAATGAGCAGTTCTTC. Translating gives CASSVRAGMSSYNEQFF.

The chain recombines TRBV29-1 with TRBJ2-1; TRBD1 aligns across 7 bases. This CDR3 has 14 amino acids. V dropped 7 bases and J dropped 0; count of bases not matched to a gene: 6. Germline loops: CDR1 SQVTM, CDR2 ANQGSEA. The DNA of the CDR3 is TGCAGCGGGACAGGCGCCCCCTCCTACAATGAGCAGTTCTTC. Translation: CSGTGAPSYNEQFF.

The chain couples TRBV5-1 to TRBJ2-2; D unclear. Per germline, CDR1 SGHRS and CDR2 YFSETQ. Trimming left V 1 base short and J 2 bases short, with 12 bases between. There are 16 residues in the CDR3. The CDR3 loop is CASSLSARINTGELFF. CDR3 in DNA: TGCGCCAGCAGCTTGTCAGCCAGGATCAACACCGGGGAGCTGTTTTTT.

The chain employs TRBV30 and TRBJ1-1, with 7 bases lining up with TRBD1. Looked up from germline, CDR1 is GTSNPN and CDR2 is SVGIG (reference sequence). CDR3 length: 13 amino acids. The V segment lost 0 bases and the J segment 10 bases; nucleotides outside the gene matches: 8. The CDR3 here is CAWSVQGLGGAFF. The CDR3 bases are TGTGCCTGGAGTGTACAGGGGCTCGGGGGAGCTTTCTTT. The full variable domain, its missing parts supplied by reference TRBV30 and TRBJ1-1, is SQTIHQWPATLVQPVGSPLSLECTVEGTSNPNLYWYRQAAGRGLQLLFYSVGIGQISSEVPQNLSASRPQDRQFILSSKKLLLSDSGFYLCAWSVQGLGGAFFGQGTRLTVV.

In its sample, this clone was seen a few times. The V gene is TRBV6-1, the J gene TRBJ2-1; 10 bases line up with TRBD1. The CDR3 length is 14 residues. Germline loops: CDR1 MNHNS, CDR2 SASEGT. V trimming: 5 bases; J trimming: 7 bases; junction bases outside the gene matches: 5. In nucleotides, the CDR3 is TGTGCCAGCAGTTTTCCGGGACAGGGGAATGAGCAGTTCTTC. This encodes CASSFPGQGNEQFF.

In its sample, this clone was seen once. This chain's CDR3 is CSVTGTGVSWGTTSSYEQYF. In DNA form, the CDR3 reads TGCAGCGTCACCGGGACAGGGGTTAGTTGGGGTACAACGAGCTCCTACGAGCAGTACTTC. This chain connects TRBV29-1 to TRBJ2-7, with 10 bases matching TRBD1. The CDR3 extends over 20 amino acids. V dropped 6 bases and J dropped 0; count of bases not matched to a gene: 23. CDR1 SQVTM and CDR2 ANQGSEA come from the germline V gene.

V usage is TRBV13 and J usage is TRBJ2-1; D gene unclear. This CDR3 has 11 residues. CDR1 PRHDT and CDR2 FYEKMQ come from the germline V gene (reference sequence). Trimming removed 5 bases at V and 5 bases at J, with 4 bases between. CDR3 protein: CASSRNNEQFF. The CDR3 nucleotides read TGTGCCAGCAGCCGCAACAATGAGCAGTTCTTC.

V usage is TRBV28 and J usage is TRBJ2-3; 11 nucleotides match TRBD2. The germline V gene has CDR1 MDHEN and CDR2 SYDVKM. The CDR3 is 15 amino acids. Trimming at V came to 7 bases and at J to 4 bases, leaving 7 bases not matched to a gene. The CDR3 sequence: CASTGLAGSSDTQYF. DNA for the CDR3: TGTGCCAGCACCGGACTAGCGGGCAGCTCAGATACGCAGTATTTT.

The V gene is TRBV6-6, the J gene TRBJ2-7, with 12 bases identical to TRBD2. With V trimmed by 6 bases and J by 1 base, 4 bases remained unmatched. The V gene's germline CDR1 is MNHNY and CDR2 SVGAGI (reference sequence). The CDR3 contains 15 residues. The CDR3 loop is CASRLAGGVSYEQYF. DNA of the CDR3: TGTGCCAGCAGGCTAGCGGGAGGGGTGTCCTACGAGCAGTACTTC.

The chain uses TRBV5-1 and TRBJ2-2, with D maybe TRBD2 (6 bases). V lost 1 base and J lost 2, with 15 bases in between. The CDR3 has 17 residues. CDR1 SGHRS and CDR2 YFSETQ come from the germline V gene. The DNA of the CDR3 is TGCGCCAGCAGCTTGTGGGCGGGGACCATTAACACCGGGGAGCTGTTTTTT. Translating it yields CASSLWAGTINTGELFF.

V is TRBV29-1 and J is TRBJ2-3, with 8 bases fitting TRBD2. J lost 6 bases, V lost 1 base, and 3 bases had no gene match. The germline CDR1 and CDR2 sequences are SQVTM and ANQGSEA. The CDR3 length is 13 residues. CDR3 in DNA: TGCAGCGTTGAAGTGACTAGCGCGGATACGCAGTATTTT. Its protein product is CSVEVTSADTQYF.